This entry features one TCR beta chain sequence. Participants were aged roughly 18 to 90 years, lived in roughly 25 US areas, and enrolled virtually. Assignment of participants to cohorts was predicated upon participant-reported clinical history. What the recovered Cohort 3 donors had was two negative PCRs, clearance, or symptom resolution. This entry comes from a study of blood T cell repertoires in COVID-19. For the study at large: T cells, B-cell-depleted T cells, or PBMCs provided the cDNA or gDNA that served as material.

Sequencing used immunoSEQ multiplex PCR; TCRdb keeps in-frame clones, though not all of them. Of approximately 200,000 clones in the sample, around 84% were seen once. Trimming shortened V by 7 bases and J by 6 bases, and 16 bases separated the two germline ends. CDR1 is MDHEN and CDR2 is SYDVKM in the germline V gene. This CDR3 comprises 15 residues. The receptor was isolated from a woman in her 30s who had recovered from COVID-19. The chain has TRBV28 and TRBJ1-6; possibly TRBD1 for D (6 bases). The sequencing sample was made of PBMCs or T cells enriched from blood (not recorded which). CDR3 nucleotide sequence: TGTGCCAGCACCTATGGGGGGGCAGTTAATTCACCCCTCCACTTT. Translating gives CASTYGGAVNSPLHF. Filled out from reference TRBV28 and TRBJ1-6, the complete variable domain reads DVKVTQSSRYLVKRTGEKVFLECVQDMDHENMFWYRQDPGLGLRLIYFSYDVKMKEKGDIPEGYSVSREKKERFSLILESASTNQTSMYLCASTYGGAVNSPLHFGNGTRLTVT.